This T cell receptor (beta chain) was identified during a study of chemoradiotherapy in HPV16-positive cancers. The overall study: Two HPV16-positive patients' cells yielded candidate HPV-specific clones and common motifs. General study findings and limits: Candidate HPV-specific clones and E7-related TCR motifs grew in tumor during treatment. Better recurrence-free survival went with HPV-responsive T-cell expansion in HPV16-positive patients.

The CDR3 has 12 residues. Germline assignment: CDR1 SGHNT and CDR2 YYREEE (reference sequence). With 0 bases removed from V and 5 bases from J, the gap between germline ends came to 3 bases. Sequenced by immunoSEQ multiplex PCR; TCRdb stores in-frame clones only, minus some. This sample has around 30,000 clones, with roughly nine tenths found just once. This clone was recorded once. Antigen unknown. The sequence was obtained from a human donor with HPV-associated anogenital cancer. The V and J genes are TRBV5-4 and TRBJ2-1; D unresolved. This sample comprised blood, obtained from a patient who underwent chemoradiotherapy. CDR3 loop: CASSLVHNEQFF. CDR3 sequence (DNA): TGTGCCAGCAGCTTGGTGCACAATGAGCAGTTCTTC. Full variable domain (rest looked up from reference TRBV5-4 and TRBJ2-1): ETGVTQSPTHLIKTRGQQVTLRCSSQSGHNTVSWYQQALGQGPQFIFQYYREEENGRGNFPPRFSGLQFPNYSSELNVNALELDDSALYLCASSLVHNEQFFGPGTRLTVL.